What follows are 30 T cell receptor beta chains derived from one specimen sequenced in a study of spatial heterogeneity in lung cancer (dated by TCRdb to the late 2010s). The time point label on this specimen signifies: sample taken at primary tumor resection. Library preparation was by 5' RACE. The data were produced on a NextSeq 500. In-frame beta chains were kept once TCRdb had trimmed the public reads at Q25 with fastp and called clones with MiXCR. All rows with the same CDR3 protein become a single entry with the most common DNA and genes. Here the sample has about 92,000 distinct CDR3 sequences; more than 10% occur a single time. The biggest ten clones account for more than 40% of the sample. The sequences come from PBMCs, collected at surgery. The receptors come from a male donor with early-stage non-small cell lung cancer.

This CDR3 reads CASSFTGTYEQYF. CDR3 coding DNA: TGTGCCAGCAGCTTCACAGGGACCTACGAGCAGTACTTC. The genes are TRBV7-2 and TRBJ2-7, with a possible D match to TRBD1 (6 bases). Germline V gene sequence: CDR1 SGHTA, CDR2 FQGNSA. V was shortened by 3 bases and J by 2 bases, with 8 bases between the two germline ends. The length of the CDR3 is 13 residues.

This clonotype was counted ten times or more. The gene calls are TRBV6-5 and TRBJ1-6; D not certain. The CDR3 totals 13 residues. Germline V gives CDR1 MNHEY, CDR2 SVGAGI. Trimming stripped 5 bases from V and 7 bases from J, with 9 bases between. The CDR3: CASSTSGNSPLHF. The DNA for the CDR3 is TGTGCCAGCAGTACCTCTGGAAATTCACCCCTCCACTTT.

This clonotype was counted many times. V is TRBV11-1 and J is TRBJ2-3; no firm D call. CDR1 and CDR2 from the germline V gene are SGHAT and FQDESV (reference sequence). V lost 5 bases and J lost 1, with 10 bases in between. This CDR3 is built from 14 residues. The CDR3 DNA follows: TGTGCCAGCAGCCCACTTATGGGCACAGATACGCAGTATTTT. Encoded protein: CASSPLMGTDTQYF. Based on the CDR3 plus reference TRBV11-1 and TRBJ2-3, the full variable domain is EAEVAQSPRYKITEKSQAVAFWCDPISGHATLYWYRQILGQGPELLVQFQDESVVDDSQLPKDRFSAERLKGVDSTLKIQPAELGDSAMYLCASSPLMGTDTQYFGPGTRLTVL.

This chain joins TRBV13 and TRBJ1-1; the D gene is possibly TRBD1 (5 bases). Germline CDR1 is PRHDT and CDR2 is FYEKMQ (reference sequence). The CDR3 length is 13 residues. The V gene lost 6 bases and the J gene lost 10 bases, with 18 bases spanning the gap. CDR3 in DNA: TGTGCCAGCAGTCGACCGGGACCAAAGGGAGCTTTCTTT. Amino acids: CASSRPGPKGAFF.

This clonotype was seen more than once but under ten times. A much larger clone lies a single base off, so this may be a read error. The chain has TRBV7-2 and TRBJ2-1; 7 bases match TRBD1. This CDR3 spans 18 amino acids. Germline V gives CDR1 SGHTA, CDR2 FQGNSA. The CDR3 DNA is TGTGCCTGCAGGCCCCGGACCGACAGGGTAGGGACCTACAATGAGCAGTTCTTC. Its protein product is CACRPRTDRVGTYNEQFF.

A few counts support this clonotype. The rearrangement joins TRBV12-3 or TRBV12-4 to TRBJ1-1, with D perhaps TRBD1 (5 bases). CDR3 length: 14 amino acids. Trimming shortened V by 3 bases and J by 5 bases, and 13 bases separated the two germline ends. The CDR3 bases are TGTGCCAGCAGTTTCCAGGGTATTGGAACTGAAGCTTTCTTT. Protein: CASSFQGIGTEAFF.

This clonotype occurred a few times. The chain combines TRBV3-1 with TRBJ2-2; unclear D gene. The CDR3 runs 13 residues. Germline-derived CDR1 and CDR2 are LGHDT and YNNKEL (reference sequence). V shed 4 bases and J shed 7 bases, with 10 bases lying between them. CDR3 region: CASSLPASGELFF. The DNA of the CDR3 is TGTGCCAGCAGCCTACCTGCCAGCGGGGAGCTGTTTTTT.

This clonotype was observed a handful of times. The V gene is TRBV18, the J gene TRBJ2-6; D is undetermined. Between the trimmed V and J ends, which lost 1 base and 0 bases, there was a span of 10 bases. The germline gives CDR1 KGHSH, CDR2 LQKENI. This CDR3 is 17 amino acids long. CDR3 sequence reads: CASSPLRRSSGANVLTF. The CDR3 DNA reads as TGTGCCAGCTCACCACTTAGACGGAGCTCTGGGGCCAACGTCCTGACTTTC.

This clonotype was found many times. V and J are TRBV12-3 or TRBV12-4 and TRBJ1-4, with 8 bases matching TRBD1. The ends lost 6 bases at V and 3 bases at J; junction bases unmatched: 3. The CDR3 totals 14 residues. The CDR3 DNA is TGTGCCAGCAGGTCACAGGGGGCTAATGAAAAACTGTTTTTT. Translation gives CASRSQGANEKLFF.

This clonotype was counted many times. The chain employs TRBV7-8 and TRBJ2-7; D is uncertain. V was clipped by 1 base and J by 1 base, with 11 bases between them. The CDR3 has 15 amino acids. Germline CDR1 SGHVS, CDR2 FQNEAQ. As DNA, the CDR3 is TGTGCCAGCAGCTTAGATTTACAGTCTTCCTACGAGCAGTACTTC. Translating gives CASSLDLQSSYEQYF.

In this sample, this clonotype turned up a few times. The genes are TRBV6-6 and TRBJ1-1; D gene ambiguous. V was pared by 7 bases and J by 2 bases, with 11 bases between. The CDR3 length is 13 residues. CDR1 and CDR2 from the germline V gene are MNHNY and SVGAGI (reference sequence). The CDR3 loop is CASTSRPNTEAFF. In DNA, the CDR3 is TGTGCCAGCACCTCTCGCCCCAACACTGAAGCTTTCTTT.

The sample holds a few counts of this clonotype. This sequence joins TRBV7-2 and TRBJ2-7; 11 nucleotides match TRBD2. Unmatched junction bases numbered 5, after V lost 4 bases and J lost 3 bases. There are 15 residues in the CDR3. Germline loops: CDR1 SGHTA, CDR2 FQGNSA. The CDR3: CASSSRLAGSYEQYF. The CDR3 region has the DNA TGTGCCAGCAGCTCCAGACTAGCGGGAAGCTACGAGCAGTACTTC.

This rearrangement joins TRBV10-3 to TRBJ1-1; possibly TRBD1 for D (5 bases). Deletions cut 11 bases from V and 4 bases from J, with 14 bases between. This CDR3 is built from 12 residues. Germline V CDR1 and CDR2: ENHRY, SYGVKD. CDR3 in DNA: TGTGCCTCGTATGGGGGAGGCACTGAAGCTTTCTTT. Translating it yields CASYGGGTEAFF.

The rearrangement links TRBV7-2 to TRBJ2-2, with D maybe TRBD2 (6 bases). The germline V and J ends were trimmed by 2 bases and 4 bases, with 14 bases remaining between them. Germline V gene sequence: CDR1 SGHTA, CDR2 FQGNSA. The CDR3 has 16 amino acids. The CDR3 reads CASSLWGLSSTGELFF. The CDR3 nucleotides read TGTGCCAGCAGCTTATGGGGACTGTCATCCACCGGGGAGCTGTTTTTT.

This clonotype has just a few counts. The rearrangement uses TRBV20-1 and TRBJ1-1; D is uncertain. In germline, CDR1 is DFQATT, CDR2 SNEGSKA (reference sequence). The ends were cut back, 0 bases at V and 2 bases at J, with 10 bases in the middle. The CDR3 consists of 14 residues. The CDR3 coding sequence is TGCAGTGCTAGAGATCAGCGAGGCAACACTGAAGCTTTCTTT. Amino acid sequence: CSARDQRGNTEAFF.

The V call is TRBV18, the J call TRBJ2-7, with TRBD1 identical over 8 bases. Germline V lookup: CDR1 KGHSH, CDR2 LQKENI. The CDR3 loop spans 14 amino acids. V lost 4 bases and J lost 3; bases outside the gene matches: 5. The CDR3 here is CASSLGTGVYEQYF. CDR3 DNA sequence: TGTGCCAGCTCACTCGGGACAGGAGTCTACGAGCAGTACTTC. The complete variable domain, with remaining parts taken from reference TRBV18 and TRBJ2-7, reads NAGVMQNPRHLVRRRGQEARLRCSPMKGHSHVYWYRQLPEEGLKFMVYLQKENIIDESGMPKERFSAEFPKEGPSILRIQQVVRGDSAAYFCASSLGTGVYEQYFGPGTRLTVT.

This clonotype was observed a few times. The chain links TRBV7-9 to TRBJ2-5; TRBD1 matches at 8 bases. V lost 5 bases, J lost 5 bases, and 16 bases stayed unmatched. In germline, CDR1 is SEHNR, CDR2 FQNEAQ (reference sequence). The CDR3 runs 17 residues. CDR3 nucleotides: TGTGCCAGCAGCCCATTTGATATAGGACAGGGACGGGAGACCCAGTACTTC. Residues: CASSPFDIGQGRETQYF.

The chain employs TRBV5-1 and TRBJ2-7; 10 bases are shared with TRBD2. From germline, CDR1 is SGHRS and CDR2 YFSETQ. This CDR3 spans 15 amino acids. V was pared by 0 bases and J by 2 bases, with 2 bases of the junction left unmatched. The CDR3 sequence: CASSLGTSGTYEQYF. As DNA, the CDR3 is TGCGCCAGCAGCTTGGGGACTAGCGGTACCTACGAGCAGTACTTC.

This clonotype has at least ten counts. The rearrangement uses TRBV7-9 and TRBJ2-4; the match to TRBD2 covers 9 bases. There are 13 residues in the CDR3. Looked up from germline, CDR1 is SEHNR and CDR2 is FQNEAQ (reference sequence). V dropped 5 bases and J dropped 6; count of bases not matched to a gene: 2. CDR3: CASSGSGRNIQYF. DNA for the CDR3: TGTGCCAGCAGCGGTAGCGGGAGAAACATTCAGTACTTC. Full variable domain (remainder filled in from reference TRBV7-9 and TRBJ2-4): DTGVSQNPRHKITKRGQNVTFRCDPISEHNRLYWYRQTLGQGPEFLTYFQNEAQLEKSRLLSDRFSAERPKGSFSTLEIQRTEQGDSAMYLCASSGSGRNIQYFGAGTRLSVL.

This chain joins TRBV6-2 or TRBV6-3 and TRBJ2-7; TRBD1 is a possible D gene (5 bases). The CDR3 runs to 14 residues. V lost 0 bases and J lost 4, with 10 bases in between. Germline CDR1 is MNHEY and CDR2 is SVGEGT. This CDR3 is CASSYSQGGYEQYF. The CDR3 region has the DNA TGTGCCAGCAGTTACTCCCAGGGTGGGTACGAGCAGTACTTC.

This clonotype was observed a handful of times. V and J are TRBV5-1 and TRBJ2-7; unclear D gene. The CDR3 is 16 amino acids. Looked up from germline, CDR1 is SGHRS and CDR2 is YFSETQ. Trimming took off 5 bases at V and 3 bases at J, with 21 bases between the two ends. DNA of the CDR3: TGCGCCAGCAGGGATCCTCCCGGGCCCGCGAACTACGAGCAGTACTTC. Translated: CASRDPPGPANYEQYF.

This chain uses TRBV12-3 or TRBV12-4 with TRBJ1-5, with D uncertain. The CDR3 is 13 residues long. Trimming stripped 6 bases from V and 0 bases from J, with 6 bases between. CDR3 nucleotides: TGTGCCAGCAGAGCCAATAGCAATCAGCCCCAGCATTTT. It specifies CASRANSNQPQHF.

The CDR3 sequence is CAISDRGLGQPQHF. The DNA of the CDR3 is TGTGCCATCAGTGACAGGGGGCTGGGACAGCCCCAGCATTTT. This chain links TRBV10-3 with TRBJ1-5; 8 bases are a match to TRBD1. V lost 3 bases to trimming and J lost 7 bases; unmatched junction nucleotides: 5. This CDR3 region has 14 residues. The germline V gene has CDR1 ENHRY and CDR2 SYGVKD.

This clonotype turned up a few times. This chain joins TRBV6-2 or TRBV6-3 and TRBJ2-3, with a tentative D call TRBD2 (5 bases). Germline CDR1 MNHEY, CDR2 SVGEGT. V was cut by 2 bases and J by 6 bases, with 18 bases left in between. The CDR3 covers 16 residues. The CDR3 DNA reads TGTGCCAGCAGTTACAACCGGGGAGCCGGTTTGGATACGCAGTATTTT. Translating it yields CASSYNRGAGLDTQYF.

This clonotype appeared a few times. V gene TRBV29-1 combines with J gene TRBJ2-5, with 8 bases fitting TRBD1. Trimming removed 5 bases from V and 3 bases from J; junction bases left unmatched: 2. The CDR3 runs to 12 residues. CDR1 is SQVTM and CDR2 is ANQGSEA in the germline V gene. The CDR3 is CSVRTGKETQYF. CDR3 bases: TGCAGCGTTAGGACAGGGAAAGAGACCCAGTACTTC.

This clonotype occurred many times. This sequence joins TRBV28 and TRBJ2-1; the D gene is possibly TRBD1 (5 bases). Trimming removed 5 bases from V and 14 bases from J, with 25 bases in between. From germline, CDR1 is MDHEN and CDR2 SYDVKM. The CDR3 has 15 residues. This chain's CDR3 is CASSPLLDSLPREFF. In DNA, the CDR3 is TGTGCCAGCAGTCCACTTCTCGACAGCCTCCCAAGAGAGTTCTTC.

Ten or more counts support this clonotype. The chain carries TRBV28 and TRBJ1-5; D gene unclear. This CDR3 contains 12 residues. V dropped 5 bases and J dropped 4 bases, with 6 bases sitting between them. Germline V gene sequence: CDR1 MDHEN, CDR2 SYDVKM. The CDR3, as DNA: TGTGCCAGCAGTCGTGGGAATCAGCCCCAGCATTTT. Residues: CASSRGNQPQHF.

This clonotype was seen ten or more times. V is TRBV5-4 and J is TRBJ2-5; 14 nucleotides agree with TRBD2. The CDR3 runs 16 residues. V lost 4 bases and J lost 4; bases outside the gene matches: 6. CDR1 and CDR2 from the germline V gene are SGHNT and YYREEE (reference sequence). In DNA form, the CDR3 reads TGTGCCAGCAGCGAGGGACTAGCGGGAGCTGGAGAGACCCAGTACTTC. Translating gives CASSEGLAGAGETQYF.

The table lists this clonotype with many counts. The V call is TRBV12-3 or TRBV12-4, the J call TRBJ1-4; D not certain. The CDR3 loop spans 14 amino acids. Trimming removed 3 bases at V and 4 bases at J, with 9 bases between. This CDR3 reads CASSFSEGNEKLFF. DNA of the CDR3: TGTGCCAGCAGTTTCTCAGAGGGTAATGAAAAACTGTTTTTT.

This clonotype was detected ten times or more. The CDR3 protein is CAISTSGLAGAVNEQFF. CDR3 DNA sequence: TGTGCCATCAGTACATCAGGACTAGCGGGAGCAGTCAATGAGCAGTTCTTC. The rearrangement joins TRBV10-3 to TRBJ2-1; 13 bases map to TRBD2. CDR3 length: 17 amino acids. V was pared by 5 bases and J by 6 bases, with 10 bases of the junction left unmatched. Germline CDR1 reads ENHRY; CDR2 reads SYGVKD.